This T cell receptor (beta chain) was identified in a study of shared T cell receptors in the human thymus (dated by TCRdb to about 2021). Context from the whole study: The study examined how self-reactive, shared T-cell receptor alpha chains are generated in the human thymus.

For CDR1 and CDR2, the germline V gene (reference sequence) lists LNHDA and SQIVND. Including cysteine and phenylalanine, the CDR3 has 16 amino acids. Solely the CDR3 DNA is kept, with 48 bases framed from the first base. The junction carries 21 bases between V and J, which are trimmed by 3 bases and 7 bases respectively. For this clone: It has no known antigen specificity. No base quality values were provided; no much bigger clone lies one nucleotide off.

Receptor amplification or capture employed the immunoSEQ multiplex PCR assay. This immuneACCESS table, as held by TCRdb, lists in-frame sequences with V and J called but not all clones. Of the missing ones, under half trace to an unresolved V gene in checked studies; the others have no known cause. Across this sample there are over 65,000 clones, with 90% to 95% seen only once. Less than 0.04% of the sample is held by the ten biggest clonotypes. The receptor chain draws on TRBV19 and TRBJ1-1; TRBD1 is a possible D gene, resting on 6 matching bases. This receptor was taken from a human donor. The sequenced sample consisted of thymocytes. The nucleotide sequence reads TGTGCCAGTAGTATGCGGGACAAACTTAATAGCGGTGAAGCTTTCTTT. This is translated as CASSMRDKLNSGEAFF.